Presented here are 8 T cell receptor beta chains from one specimen sequenced in a study of CD8+ T cells in alopecia areata. After isolation, RNA underwent reverse transcription to generate cDNA as the sequencing template. Sequencing was performed with immunoSEQ multiplex PCR; in TCRdb, only in-frame clones are kept and a portion is missing. This sample has 150,000 to 200,000 clones, with 60% found just once. The treatment was: oral pan-JAK inhibitor, 5-10 mg twice daily. The sequencing used CD4+ T cells sorted from blood, collected at week 24, from a patient treated with tofacitinib. The receptors come from a human donor with alopecia areata.

The chain is built from TRBV30 and TRBJ2-3; the match to TRBD1 covers 9 bases. The V gene's germline CDR1 is GTSNPN and CDR2 SVGIG (reference sequence). The V and J ends lost 2 bases and 6 bases, in that order; junction bases with no gene match: 6. The CDR3 totals 14 residues. The CDR3, as DNA: TGTGCCTGGAGTAAACAGGGGGCTGGGGATACGCAGTATTTT. The encoded protein is CAWSKQGAGDTQYF.

This chain joins TRBV4-3 and TRBJ2-1, with TRBD2 identical over 9 bases. Germline assignment: CDR1 LGHNA and CDR2 YSLEER. The CDR3 length is 15 residues. The V gene end was trimmed by 4 bases and the J gene end by 5 bases; junction bases not matched to a gene: 6. Written as DNA, the CDR3 is TGCGCCAGCAGCCGTGGACTAGCGCCGAACAATGAGCAGTTCTTC. Its translation is CASSRGLAPNNEQFF.

The gene calls are TRBV4-3 and TRBJ2-1; D is ambiguous. CDR1 LGHNA and CDR2 YSLEER come from the germline V gene. The CDR3 has 13 amino acids. V was clipped by 4 bases and J by 4 bases, with 8 bases between them. This CDR3 is CASSLGLYNEQFF. As DNA, the CDR3 is TGCGCCAGCAGCCTGGGTCTATACAATGAGCAGTTCTTC.

The chain carries TRBV6-5 and TRBJ2-1; D remains ambiguous. The CDR3 runs to 13 residues. Trimming took 6 bases from V and 7 from J, leaving 13 bases between them. Germline V gives CDR1 MNHEY, CDR2 SVGAGI. CDR3 sequence (DNA): TGTGCCAGCAGCCCTCTTTATTCAAATGAGCAGTTCTTC. Its translation is CASSPLYSNEQFF.

Concerning this clone itself: This same CDR3 is encoded by further DNA sequences in the sample. This chain uses TRBV30 with TRBJ1-1; D possibly corresponds to TRBD1 (6 bases). Trimming removed 0 bases at V and 4 bases at J, with 9 bases between. The CDR3 length is 13 residues. CDR1 is GTSNPN, CDR2 SVGIG, per germline (reference sequence). CDR3 nucleotide sequence: TGTGCCTGGAGTGTACTAGGGGGCACTGAAGCTTTCTTT. This encodes CAWSVLGGTEAFF.

In this sample, this clone turned up once. This chain connects TRBV7-2 to TRBJ1-2; D not certain. Trimming shortened V by 4 bases and J by 5 bases, and 11 bases separated the two germline ends. There are 13 residues in the CDR3. CDR1 is SGHTA and CDR2 is FQGNSA in the germline V gene. The CDR3, as DNA: TGTGCCAGCAGCTCCAACGGACCTTATGGCTACACCTTC. It codes for CASSSNGPYGYTF.

This clone was counted once. CDR3: CASSPGEGWIQFF. As DNA, the CDR3 is TGTGCCAGCAGCCCAGGGGAAGGGTGGATACAGTTCTTC. The chain recombines TRBV9 with TRBJ2-1, with D possibly TRBD1 on 6 matching bases. The length of the CDR3 is 13 residues. Trimming stripped 4 bases from V and 13 bases from J, with 18 bases between. Looked up from germline, CDR1 is SGDLS and CDR2 is YYNGEE.

This clone showed up just a few times. The chain has TRBV29-1 and TRBJ2-3; D remains unclear. CDR3 size: 13 residues. The V gene's germline CDR1 is SQVTM and CDR2 ANQGSEA. V lost 6 bases to trimming and J lost 0 bases, with 10 bases between them. Here the CDR3 reads CSVPTSSTDTQYF. CDR3 sequence (DNA): TGCAGCGTGCCGACATCTAGCACAGATACGCAGTATTTT.